Presented here are 17 T cell receptor beta chains from one specimen sequenced in a study of cytomegalovirus exposure and HLA in healthy donors. The assay was immunoSEQ multiplex PCR, and TCRdb's table has in-frame clones only and misses some. The repertoire holds roughly 70,000 clones, approximately 90% seen once, with about 4.1% in the top ten. Sequenced material: PBMCs. These receptors all come from a woman younger than 35 in good health and CMV-seropositive.

The chain combines TRBV4-2 with TRBJ1-1, with unresolved D. This CDR3 is built from 20 residues. V gave up 3 bases and J gave up 5 bases, with 31 bases separating them. Germline-derived CDR1 and CDR2 are LGHNA and YNFKEQ. The chain's CDR3 is CASSQPDQFRGSRIRTEAFF. As DNA, the CDR3 is TGTGCCAGCAGCCAGCCGGACCAGTTTCGCGGGAGTAGGATTCGGACTGAAGCTTTCTTT.

This rearrangement joins TRBV7-8 to TRBJ2-2; 13 bases fit TRBD2. With V trimmed by 6 bases and J by 3 bases, 4 bases remained unmatched. Per germline, CDR1 SGHVS and CDR2 FQNEAQ. CDR3 length: 16 amino acids. CDR3 DNA: TGTGCCAGCAGTTGGACTAGCGGGAGTGACACCGGGGAGCTGTTTTTT. It yields the protein CASSWTSGSDTGELFF.

The chain is built from TRBV6-5 and TRBJ2-7; 8 bases fit TRBD1. Losses at the gene ends were 2 bases for V and 2 bases for J; bases not matched to a gene: 5. The CDR3 consists of 15 residues. Germline-derived CDR1 and CDR2 are MNHEY and SVGAGI. The CDR3 spells CASSYSGTGTYEQYF. The CDR3 DNA follows: TGTGCCAGCAGTTACAGTGGGACAGGCACCTACGAGCAGTACTTC.

This clone was counted once. The rearrangement uses TRBV5-5 and TRBJ2-2, with 13 nucleotides matching TRBD2. With V trimmed by 4 bases and J by 4 bases, 13 bases remained unmatched. The CDR3 extends over 19 amino acids. The germline V gene encodes CDR1 SGHKS and CDR2 YYEKEE (reference sequence). The CDR3 here is CASSPDGLAGALRTGELFF. The CDR3 nucleotides are TGTGCCAGCAGCCCAGACGGACTAGCGGGAGCGTTGCGCACCGGGGAGCTGTTTTTT.

This chain joins TRBV19 and TRBJ1-2, with D possibly matching TRBD1 (6 bases). V was trimmed by 3 bases and J by 8 bases, leaving 13 bases between them. The CDR3 has 13 amino acids. Germline V gene sequence: CDR1 LNHDA, CDR2 SQIVND (reference sequence). CDR3 in DNA: TGTGCCAGTAGTATCACAGGGTGGAACGGCTACACCTTC. Amino acids: CASSITGWNGYTF.

As regards this clone: Relative to the germline gene, one junction end is altered; a read error may explain this. The chain has TRBV7-7 and TRBJ2-1, with 7 positions matching TRBD2. Looked up from germline, CDR1 is SSHAT and CDR2 is FNYEAQ (reference sequence). This CDR3 contains 16 residues. The CDR3 nucleotides read TGTGCTAGCAGCTTAGAGTGGGCGGGAGTTTTCAATGAGCAGTTCTTC. It encodes CASSLEWAGVFNEQFF.

This chain joins TRBV9 and TRBJ1-5, with D tentatively TRBD1 (5 bases). The CDR3 contains 15 residues. The V and J ends lost 4 bases and 0 bases respectively, with 11 bases between them. Germline lookup yields CDR1 SGDLS and CDR2 YYNGEE. The CDR3 nucleotides read TGTGCCAGCAGCCCGGGACTCGATAGCAATCAGCCCCAGCATTTT. The encoded protein is CASSPGLDSNQPQHF.

The V and J genes are TRBV2 and TRBJ1-6; D gene uncertain. Trimming removed 1 base from V and 10 bases from J, with 17 bases in between. The CDR3 covers 16 residues. Germline-derived CDR1 and CDR2 are SNHLY and FYNNEI. This CDR3 reads CASSEGAAEGRSPLHF. For the CDR3, the DNA is TGTGCCAGCAGTGAAGGGGCCGCGGAGGGTCGGTCACCCCTCCACTTT.

The V call is TRBV28, the J call TRBJ2-1; perhaps TRBD2 as D (5 bases). CDR3 length equals 16 residues. The germline CDR1 and CDR2 sequences are MDHEN and SYDVKM. Trimming pared 2 bases from V and 7 bases from J, leaving 18 bases between. The DNA of the CDR3 is TGTGCCAGCAGTTTAAAATCGGCGGGTGGCCAGAATGAGCAGTTCTTC. As protein: CASSLKSAGGQNEQFF.

Here the CDR3 DNA reads TGCGCCAGCAGCCAAGAACAACGGAGCATCGGGGCCAACGTCCTGACTTTC. Protein: CASSQEQRSIGANVLTF. The V and J genes are TRBV4-1 and TRBJ2-6; D not resolved. The CDR3 runs to 17 residues. The V gene's germline CDR1 is MGHRA and CDR2 YSYEKL. V lost 0 bases to trimming and J lost 4 bases, with 13 bases between them.

The rearrangement uses TRBV4-1 and TRBJ1-1, with D uncertain. V was clipped by 4 bases and J by 0 bases, with 15 bases between them. The CDR3 is 16 residues long. Germline V gives CDR1 MGHRA, CDR2 YSYEKL. CDR3 protein: CASSPIRESMNTEAFF. As DNA, the CDR3 is TGCGCCAGCAGCCCTATAAGAGAGTCCATGAACACTGAAGCTTTCTTT.

The rearrangement uses TRBV6-6 and TRBJ1-1, with TRBD1 as a possible D gene (6 bases). Germline-derived CDR1 and CDR2 are MNHNY and SVGAGI (reference sequence). The CDR3 is 14 amino acids. Trimming stripped 7 bases from V and 2 bases from J, with 14 bases between. This CDR3 is CASIAGGRNTEAFF. The CDR3 coding sequence is TGTGCCAGCATTGCCGGGGGGCGAAACACTGAAGCTTTCTTT.

The chain has TRBV4-1 and TRBJ1-2, with a possible D match to TRBD1 (5 bases). In germline, CDR1 is MGHRA, CDR2 YSYEKL. The CDR3 spans 14 residues. With 1 base removed from V and 3 bases from J, the gap between germline ends came to 9 bases. The CDR3 DNA reads TGCGCCAGCAGCCAAGGCGACAGCTACTATGGCTACACCTTC. Its protein product is CASSQGDSYYGYTF.

The chain employs TRBV7-8 and TRBJ2-7; the match to TRBD1 covers 7 bases. Germline CDR1 is SGHVS and CDR2 is FQNEAQ. CDR3 length: 12 residues. V shed 5 bases, J shed 7 bases, and the junction held 5 bases outside the gene matches. CDR3 bases: TGTGCCAGCAGCCTCCCAGGGGGTGAGCAGTACTTC. Protein: CASSLPGGEQYF.

The rearrangement uses TRBV30 and TRBJ2-7; TRBD2 might be the D (5 bases). The CDR3 is 13 residues long. Germline V CDR1 and CDR2: GTSNPN, SVGIG (reference sequence). Trimming took 1 base from V and 6 from J, leaving 13 bases between them. The CDR3, as DNA: TGTGCCTGGAGTGCCCTAGCTTTTTCCGAGCAGTACTTC. Encoded protein: CAWSALAFSEQYF. Together with reference TRBV30 and TRBJ2-7, the CDR3 gives the full variable domain: SQTIHQWPATLVQPVGSPLSLECTVEGTSNPNLYWYRQAAGRGLQLLFYSVGIGQISSEVPQNLSASRPQDRQFILSSKKLLLSDSGFYLCAWSALAFSEQYFGPGTRLTVT.

The chain carries TRBV2 and TRBJ2-1; 10 bases match TRBD1. The trim removed 1 base at V and 6 bases at J, leaving 9 bases unmatched. Germline CDR1 SNHLY, CDR2 FYNNEI. The CDR3 covers 17 residues. The CDR3 region has the DNA TGTGCCAGCAGTGAAGAAGGGTCGGGACAGGGGATCAATGAGCAGTTCTTC. Translated: CASSEEGSGQGINEQFF.

The J gene is TRBJ1-2, the V gene TRBV4-1, with no clear D. V lost 3 bases and J 10 bases, leaving 21 bases between the germline ends. Germline V CDR1 and CDR2: MGHRA, YSYEKL. The CDR3 runs to 15 residues. CDR3 protein: CASSQMLSRSSVYTF. DNA for the CDR3: TGCGCCAGCAGCCAGATGCTTTCGCGGAGTTCGGTCTACACCTTC.